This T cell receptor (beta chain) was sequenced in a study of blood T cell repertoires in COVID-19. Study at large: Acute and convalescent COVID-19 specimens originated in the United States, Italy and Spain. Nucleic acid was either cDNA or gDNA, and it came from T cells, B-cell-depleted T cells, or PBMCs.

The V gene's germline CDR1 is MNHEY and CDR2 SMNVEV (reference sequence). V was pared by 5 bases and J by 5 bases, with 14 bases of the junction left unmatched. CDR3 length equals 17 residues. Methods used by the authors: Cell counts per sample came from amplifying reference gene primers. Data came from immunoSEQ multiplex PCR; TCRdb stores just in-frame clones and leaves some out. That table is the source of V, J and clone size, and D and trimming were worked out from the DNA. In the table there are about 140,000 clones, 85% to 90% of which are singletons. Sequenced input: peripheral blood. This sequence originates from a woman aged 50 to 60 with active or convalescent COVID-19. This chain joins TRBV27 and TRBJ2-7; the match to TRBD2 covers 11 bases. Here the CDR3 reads CASSQPRLAGGMDEQYF. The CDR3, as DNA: TGTGCCAGCAGTCAACCCCGGCTAGCGGGAGGAATGGACGAGCAGTACTTC.